This TCR beta chain was found in a study of PD-1 blockade in mismatch repair-deficient tumors (dated by TCRdb to 2017 to 2019). Describing the broader study: Between late 2013 and late 2016, the trial enrolled approximately 86 consecutive patients with about eleven types of mismatch repair-deficient cancer, all of whom had received prior treatment and were progressing. Tumor-associated T cell clones in the peripheral blood of patients responding to PD-1 blockade were tracked using deep sequencing of TCR CDR3 regions. Overall study outcomes, separate from this receptor: Tumor-resident clones, often undetectable in blood before treatment, expanded rapidly after pembrolizumab and then contracted, generally before radiologic responses.

This clone occurred once. Its binding antigen is unknown. The record has no base qualities; no much larger clone is one base away. Library preparation was by the immunoSEQ multiplex PCR assay. TCRdb obtained this table from immuneACCESS and retained in-frame rearrangements with V and J assigned. These tables miss some clones; where compared with another copy, unresolved V genes account for less than half of the shortfall, and the remainder is unexplained. For this sample there are tens of thousands of clones; approximately 78% appear just once. The biggest ten clones account for roughly 5.5% of the sample. For each enrolled patient, mismatch repair deficiency was established using either polymerase chain reaction or immunohistochemistry. TCR sequencing was performed for a few patients who responded to pembrolizumab therapy. The phase II trial prospectively evaluated PD-1 blockade with pembrolizumab in advanced mismatch repair-deficient cancers, independent of tissue of origin. Serial peripheral blood T cell samples were collected before and at multiple times after starting PD-1 blockade. The timing of each blood sample was reported as weeks after the first dose of pembrolizumab.

This specimen was peripheral blood, taken 44 weeks after starting pembrolizumab. The clonotype comes from an adult with mismatch repair-deficient cancer.

The nucleotide sequence is TGTGCCAGCAGTCCCGGACAGGGGAAGAACACTGAAGCTTTCTTT. This sequence encodes CASSPGQGKNTEAFF. The chain uses TRBV5-8 and TRBJ1-1; 9 bases in the junction line up with TRBD1. From V the trimming removes 5 bases and from J it removes 1 base, while the gene matches leave 6 bases of the junction unaccounted for. Per the germline V gene, SGHTS is the CDR1 and YDEGEE is the CDR2. The CDR3 goes from the cysteine to the phenylalanine over 15 residues. Only the CDR3 DNA is retained, 45 bases long and in frame from the first base. Here the CDR3 is joined to the reference TRBV5-8 and TRBJ1-1 genes, and the full variable domain is: EAGVTQSPTHLIKTRGQQATLRCSPISGHTSVYWYQQALGLGLQFLLWYDEGEERNRGNFPPRFSGRQFPNYSSELNVNALELEDSALYLCASSPGQGKNTEAFFGQGTRLTVV.